Detailed here is one T cell receptor (beta chain). Its target is unknown. These data originate in a study of blood T cells in healthy people across ages. Each donor was a healthy Caucasian individual from Russia, aged roughly 6 to 100. PBMCs, at least 6.5 million per sample, were isolated. Alongside a J-beta primer mix, a sample-barcoded 5' primer served in a second PCR lasting 7 to 11 cycles. The template-switch adaptor was a 5' adaptor with 12 random nucleotides. It tagged each cDNA molecule. TCRdb passed the 5' RACE reads through MiXCR, listing each CDR3 protein once. This sample has around 1.7 million distinct CDR3 sequences, with approximately 28% found just once. The V and J ends lost 6 bases and 3 bases respectively, with 12 bases between them. The CDR3 spans 14 residues. Broader study findings: Long-lived donors carried more naive CD4+ cells and greater diversity than aged donors.

The sequence derives from a woman aged 25 to 39 in good health. The sequenced sample consisted of blood. This chain connects TRBV12-3 or TRBV12-4 to TRBJ1-5; a possible D gene is TRBD1 (5 bases). CDR3 amino acids: CASSQGTHNQPQHF. DNA of the CDR3: TGTGCCAGCAGCCAGGGTACCCACAATCAGCCCCAGCATTTT.